This T cell receptor beta chain was sequenced in a study of blood T cells in healthy people across ages. Notes on the study in general: With unsorted PBMCs, a conclusive comparison of naive versus antigen-experienced cells was not possible.

Sample-barcoded 5' priming and a J-beta primer mix drove a second PCR of roughly 6 to 12 cycles. TCRdb reprocessed the 5' RACE reads via MiXCR and lists one record per CDR3 protein. The table records about 800,000 distinct CDR3 sequences, roughly 25% of them present only once. This clonotype was seen only once. The antigen is unknown. The data were also submitted as part of a second study, on T cells of mothers and their children. That work adds: Healthy Caucasian mothers, three in number, and their six children were the donors.

This receptor was identified in a boy between 10 and 17 years old in good health. The sample taken for sequencing was blood.

CDR3: CAIRASGANVLTF. The CDR3 DNA is TGTGCCATCCGGGCCTCTGGGGCCAACGTCCTGACTTTC. The J gene is TRBJ2-6, the V gene TRBV28; no reliable D call. Germline V gene sequence: CDR1 MDHEN, CDR2 SYDVKM. The CDR3 contains 13 residues. Deletions cut 10 bases from V and 0 bases from J, with 7 bases between.